This T cell receptor (beta chain) appears in the sequencing data of a study of blood T cell repertoires in COVID-19. Whole-study context: Sample material is recorded as cDNA or gDNA derived from T cells, B-cell-depleted T cells, or PBMCs.

This clone was seen only a few times. Repertoires were generated with immunoSEQ multiplex PCR, while TCRdb's copy carries only in-frame clones and drops some. Here the sample spans roughly 140,000 clones, 65% to 85% being singletons. The sequenced sample consisted of peripheral blood. The receptor was isolated from a woman aged 55-75 years with acute or convalescent COVID-19.

Here the CDR3 DNA reads TGTGCCACCATACAGGGAGACGAAGCTTTCTTT. Translation gives CATIQGDEAFF. The chain carries TRBV10-3 and TRBJ1-1, with D possibly matching TRBD1 (6 bases). The germline V gene has CDR1 ENHRY and CDR2 SYGVKD. This CDR3 region has 11 residues. V shed 10 bases and J shed 8 bases, with 14 bases lying between them.